Below are 5 T cell receptor beta chains sequenced from a single sample in a study of response to subunit inactivated influenza vaccine. Using its own MiXCR run on the RT-PCR reads, TCRdb lists one record per CDR3 protein. The repertoire holds some 800,000 distinct CDR3 sequences, with 20% to 25% as singletons. Sequences were derived from PBMCs from blood, sampled more than 4 days after vaccination. All receptors derive from a man over 45 who received an inactivated influenza vaccine.

The CDR3 DNA reads TGTGCCAGCAGAGGGACTAGCGGGAGGGCCCGGAGCTCCTACAATGAGCAGTTCTTC. This translates into CASRGTSGRARSSYNEQFF. The chain combines TRBV6-1 with TRBJ2-1; 16 nucleotides agree with TRBD2. Germline CDR1 and CDR2: MNHNS and SASEGT. V lost 6 bases, J lost 0 bases, and 8 bases stayed unmatched. The CDR3 is made up of 19 amino acids.

This clonotype was seen only a few times. V gene TRBV3-1 combines with J gene TRBJ2-5, with 8 bases fitting TRBD1. Germline loops: CDR1 LGHDT, CDR2 YNNKEL (reference sequence). The CDR3 is made up of 17 amino acids. With 3 bases clipped from V and 5 bases from J, the junction kept 14 bases outside the gene matches. The CDR3 loop reads CASSQSTRGLSGETQYF. The CDR3 DNA reads TGTGCCAGCAGCCAGAGTACCAGGGGGCTATCTGGGGAGACCCAGTACTTC.

This clonotype was picked up a small number of times. At one of its ends the junction is not consistent with the germline gene, which may arise from a read error. V usage is TRBV12-3 or TRBV12-4 and J usage is TRBJ2-7; 7 nucleotides align to TRBD1. The length of the CDR3 is 12 residues. The CDR3 nucleotides are TGTTCCAGCAGTGCACAGGGGTACGAGCAGTACTTC. This gives the protein CSSSAQGYEQYF.

This clonotype was recorded a few times. The chain joins TRBV4-2 to TRBJ2-5, with 8 bases fitting TRBD2. J was trimmed by 5 bases and V by 1 base; bases with no gene match: 9. This CDR3 spans 16 amino acids. Germline V gene data show CDR1 as LGHNA and CDR2 as YNFKEQ. CDR3 DNA sequence: TGTGCCAGCAGCCAAGTCAGAACTAGCGGACGGGAGACCCAGTACTTC. Its protein product is CASSQVRTSGRETQYF.

DNA for the CDR3: TGTGCCAGCAGGCCCGGACAGGGGATGGCAGATACGCAGTATTTT. Translating it yields CASRPGQGMADTQYF. The chain is built from TRBV6-1 and TRBJ2-3, with 9 nucleotides matching TRBD1. V lost 6 bases to trimming and J lost 4 bases; unmatched junction nucleotides: 8. CDR1 MNHNS and CDR2 SASEGT come from the germline V gene. This CDR3 is built from 15 residues.